The 15 T cell receptor beta chains below were found in one sample sequenced in a study of T cell repertoires in cytomegalovirus infection. TCRdb reprocessed the reads with MiXCR, giving one entry per CDR3 protein. The sample shows 200,000 or so distinct CDR3 sequences, roughly 27% of them seen only once. Sequencing was performed on PBMCs. These receptors originate from a human donor in good health (CMV status not recorded). Some clones in this sample may be carry-over from other donors' samples.

Notes on this clonotype: A read error may account for a junction end that differs from germline. The rearrangement joins TRBV29-1 to TRBJ1-5; D is unresolved. The CDR3 sequence is 13 residues long. Germline V lookup: CDR1 SQVTM, CDR2 ANQGSEA. CDR3 sequence: CSVEVTANHPQHF. Written as DNA, the CDR3 is TGCAGCGTTGAGGTAACGGCGAATCACCCCCAGCATTTT.

The rearrangement links TRBV12-3 or TRBV12-4 to TRBJ1-1; unclear D gene. The CDR3 is 15 amino acids. The V end was cut by 2 bases, the J end by 1 base, with 11 bases between. In DNA form, the CDR3 reads TGTGCCAGCAGTTTAATGACCGGCGAGAACACTGAAGCTTTCTTT. Translated, it gives CASSLMTGENTEAFF.

The chain recombines TRBV7-9 with TRBJ1-4; no clear D gene. Germline V CDR1 and CDR2: SEHNR, FQNEAQ (reference sequence). This CDR3 is 15 amino acids long. The V gene lost 5 bases and the J gene lost 4 bases, with 14 bases spanning the gap. Written as DNA, the CDR3 is TGTGCCAGCAGCCCCATGGCTGGGGTTAATGAAAAACTGTTTTTT. Its translation is CASSPMAGVNEKLFF.

The genes are TRBV7-2 and TRBJ2-5; D gene unclear. V shed 5 bases and J shed 3 bases, with 19 bases lying between them. Germline V gene data show CDR1 as SGHTA and CDR2 as FQGNSA. The CDR3 runs to 16 residues. The CDR3 region is CASSLRTEWGKETQYF. DNA for the CDR3: TGTGCCAGCAGCCTAAGGACCGAGTGGGGAAAAGAGACCCAGTACTTC.

This chain's CDR3 is CASGLASQPQHF. The CDR3 nucleotides read TGTGCTAGTGGTCTGGCATCTCAGCCCCAGCATTTT. This chain joins TRBV12-5 and TRBJ1-5; D not certain. The CDR3 runs to 12 residues. The germline CDR1 and CDR2 sequences are LGHNT and FRNRAP. V was pared by 5 bases and J by 6 bases, with 8 bases between.

The rearrangement joins TRBV6-2 or TRBV6-3 to TRBJ2-1, with 10 bases that match TRBD1. J lost 9 bases, V lost 0 bases, and 5 bases had no gene match. Germline lookup yields CDR1 MNHEY and CDR2 SVGEGT. The CDR3 has 15 amino acids. The CDR3 nucleotides read TGTGCCAGCAGTTACTCAGTGGGACAGGGGAGTGAGCAGTTCTTC. It is translated as CASSYSVGQGSEQFF.

This clonotype was seen a few times. The chain uses TRBV12-3 or TRBV12-4 and TRBJ1-5; D remains unclear. V was trimmed by 5 bases and J by 7 bases, leaving 15 bases between them. This CDR3 has 14 residues. CDR3 sequence: CASSQLPGSQPQHF. CDR3 bases: TGTGCCAGCAGTCAACTCCCAGGTTCCCAGCCCCAGCATTTT.

This clonotype was observed at least ten times. The chain has TRBV7-2 and TRBJ2-7, with TRBD1 as a possible D gene (6 bases). V lost 2 bases to trimming and J lost 3 bases, with 14 bases between them. From germline, CDR1 is SGHTA and CDR2 FQGNSA. This CDR3 is built from 15 residues. The CDR3 DNA follows: TGTGCCAGCAGCTTAAACACAGGGACCTACTACGAGCAGTACTTC. Amino acid sequence: CASSLNTGTYYEQYF. The variable domain in full, completed from reference TRBV7-2 and TRBJ2-7, reads GAGVSQSPSNKVTEKGKDVELRCDPISGHTALYWYRQSLGQGLEFLIYFQGNSAPDKSGLPSDRFSAERTGGSVSTLTIQRTQQEDSAVYLCASSLNTGTYYEQYFGPGTRLTVT.

As to this clonotype: A much bigger clone sits one base away, suggesting this may be a read error. The chain links TRBV7-8 to TRBJ1-1, with TRBD1 as a possible D gene (5 bases). This CDR3 spans 16 amino acids. Germline CDR1 reads SGHVS; CDR2 reads FQNEAQ. V was clipped by 4 bases and J by 0 bases, with 15 bases between them. For the CDR3, the DNA is TGTGCCAGCAGCTCGGGACTCCGAGGCATGAACACTGAAGCTTTCTTT. Translating it yields CASSSGLRGMNTEAFF.

The V gene is TRBV4-3, the J gene TRBJ1-2; the D is unclear. Germline lookup yields CDR1 LGHNA and CDR2 YSLEER. This CDR3 is 14 amino acids long. Between the trimmed V and J ends, which lost 4 bases and 0 bases, there was a span of 9 bases. CDR3 nucleotides: TGCGCCAGCAGCCCGACGTCCGCTAACTATGGCTACACCTTC. Amino acids: CASSPTSANYGYTF.

This clonotype turned up a few times. This rearrangement joins TRBV5-1 to TRBJ1-2; tentatively, D is TRBD1 (5 bases). The CDR3 is 16 residues long. Germline V gene sequence: CDR1 SGHRS, CDR2 YFSETQ. Trimming took 0 bases from V and 8 from J, leaving 20 bases between them. The CDR3 bases are TGCGCCAGCAGCTTGGATGGCCAGGCCCTCCGGGGGGGCTACACCTTC. Translation gives CASSLDGQALRGGYTF. Full variable domain (remainder filled in from reference TRBV5-1 and TRBJ1-2): KAGVTQTPRYLIKTRGQQVTLSCSPISGHRSVSWYQQTPGQGLQFLFEYFSETQRNKGNFPGRFSGRQFSNSRSEMNVSTLELGDSALYLCASSLDGQALRGGYTFGSGTRLTVV.

This clonotype was found many times. V is TRBV12-3 or TRBV12-4 and J is TRBJ2-2; 7 nucleotides align to TRBD1. With 5 bases clipped from V and 5 bases from J, the junction kept 5 bases outside the gene matches. This CDR3 contains 14 residues. The CDR3 here is CASSPSTGTGELFF. DNA of the CDR3: TGTGCCAGCAGTCCGTCGACAGGGACCGGGGAGCTGTTTTTT.

This clonotype has more than one count but fewer than ten. The CDR3 loop reads CASSYSGTSGLREQYF. The DNA of the CDR3 is TGTGCCAGCAGCTACTCCGGGACTAGCGGACTACGGGAGCAGTACTTC. V and J are TRBV7-2 and TRBJ2-7; TRBD2 matches 11 bases. CDR1 and CDR2 from the germline V gene are SGHTA and FQGNSA. J gave up 7 bases and V 4 bases, and 12 bases lay outside the gene matches. This CDR3 has 16 residues.

In DNA, the CDR3 is TGTGCCAGCAGTCCCCGGGGGTTGGGGGTTTCCGACGAAGGAACTGAAGCTTTCTTT. It codes for CASSPRGLGVSDEGTEAFF. This sequence joins TRBV27 and TRBJ1-1; the D gene is possibly TRBD1 (5 bases). Trimming shortened V by 5 bases and J by 5 bases, and 30 bases separated the two germline ends. CDR1 and CDR2 (germline): MNHEY, SMNVEV (reference sequence). The CDR3 extends over 19 amino acids.

This clonotype was counted between two and nine times. CDR3 coding DNA: TGTGCCAGCAGCTTACCTGGGGACTATGGCTACACCTTC. It codes for CASSLPGDYGYTF. The V gene is TRBV7-2, the J gene TRBJ1-2; no reliable D call. Trimming stripped 2 bases from V and 3 bases from J, with 7 bases between. The CDR3 is 13 residues long. CDR1 is SGHTA, CDR2 FQGNSA, per germline.